Listed here are 21 T cell receptor beta chains from one sample, sequenced in a study of CD4 T cells in relation to SARS-CoV-2 and coronaviruses (dated by TCRdb to the early 2020s). The antigens of these receptors remain unknown. To prepare the library, the immunoSEQ multiplex PCR assay was applied. Held by TCRdb, this immuneACCESS table contains in-frame sequences only and omits some clones. Under half of the omission traces to an unresolved V gene where checked; the cause of the rest is unknown. For this sample the table gives under 20,000 clones, of which 74% were detected only once. 21% of the sample rests with the top ten. CD4+ T cells from unexposed donors were collected before the COVID-19 pandemic (2011-2018). Following 10 days of culture, the EasySep CD4+ T cell isolation kit was used to isolate CD4+ T cells. The sample comprised CD4+ T cells from PBMCs, cultured in vitro. These receptors all come from a human donor in good health.

Only a few counts were recorded for this clone. V usage is TRBV6-2 or TRBV6-3 and J usage is TRBJ1-1, with D unclear. Per the germline V gene, CDR1 is MNHEY and CDR2 is SVGEGT. Trimming took 0 bases from V and 4 from J, leaving 9 bases between them. The CDR3 length is 14 residues. Here the CDR3 DNA reads TGTGCCAGCAGTTACTCTTTCCCGGTCACTGAAGCTTTCTTT. Its protein product is CASSYSFPVTEAFF.

V is TRBV2 and J is TRBJ1-5; possible D gene TRBD1, 5 bases. CDR3 length: 15 residues. Germline CDR1 SNHLY, CDR2 FYNNEI. Trimming took off 3 bases at V and 6 bases at J, with 15 bases between the two ends. CDR3 nucleotide sequence: TGTGCCAGCAGTGACCAACAGGATCAGAGTCAGCCCCAGCATTTT. Its translation is CASSDQQDQSQPQHF.

The V and J genes are TRBV5-4 and TRBJ2-5, with 7 bases matching TRBD1. This CDR3 spans 12 amino acids. V was clipped by 4 bases and J by 9 bases; unmatched bases: 6. Germline V gene data show CDR1 as SGHNT and CDR2 as YYREEE (reference sequence). DNA for the CDR3: TGTGCCAGCAGCCAAACAGGGGTACCCCAGTACTTC. Protein sequence: CASSQTGVPQYF. The whole variable domain, remainder taken from reference TRBV5-4 and TRBJ2-5, is ETGVTQSPTHLIKTRGQQVTLRCSSQSGHNTVSWYQQALGQGPQFIFQYYREEENGRGNFPPRFSGLQFPNYSSELNVNALELDDSALYLCASSQTGVPQYFGPGTRLLVL.

The chain links TRBV6-5 to TRBJ1-1; D is possibly TRBD1 (5 bases). V was shortened by 5 bases and J by 1 base, with 8 bases between the two germline ends. CDR3 size: 13 residues. Germline V gene lookup returns CDR1 MNHEY and CDR2 SVGAGI. The CDR3 DNA sequence: TGTGCCAGCAGTACTCAGGGGAACACTGAAGCTTTCTTT. It codes for CASSTQGNTEAFF.

Only a few counts were recorded for this clone. The V gene is TRBV2, the J gene TRBJ1-2; 8 nucleotides line up with TRBD1. V was pared by 9 bases and J by 7 bases, with 13 bases of the junction left unmatched. The CDR3 consists of 14 residues. Germline V gives CDR1 SNHLY, CDR2 FYNNEI. CDR3 nucleotides: TGTGCCAGTATCCTTGGGACAGGTCTTCCTGGCTACACCTTC. Its translation: CASILGTGLPGYTF.

In DNA, the CDR3 is TGTGCCAGCAGTTTATCTAGCGGGAGGGCAGATACGCAGTATTTT. Protein product: CASSLSSGRADTQYF. This rearrangement joins TRBV27 to TRBJ2-3, with 11 bases identical to TRBD2. The J segment lost 4 bases and the V segment lost 0 bases, leaving 0 bases of the junction unmatched. The length of the CDR3 is 15 residues. Germline-derived CDR1 and CDR2 are MNHEY and SMNVEV (reference sequence).

The J gene is TRBJ2-4, the V gene TRBV5-6; D call uncertain. This CDR3 has 14 residues. Germline V CDR1 and CDR2: SGHDT, YYEEEE. Trimming removed 4 bases from V and 0 bases from J, with 8 bases in between. CDR3 DNA sequence: TGTGCCAGCAGCCATCCTTTAGCCAAAAACATTCAGTACTTC. This codes for CASSHPLAKNIQYF.

In DNA, the CDR3 is TGTGCCAGCAGTGAAGCGGGGCTTGGCGGGAACTCCTACGAGCAGTACTTC. This translates into CASSEAGLGGNSYEQYF. This chain uses TRBV6-1 with TRBJ2-7; TRBD2 is a possible D gene (6 bases). Germline V gene lookup returns CDR1 MNHNS and CDR2 SASEGT. The CDR3 loop spans 17 amino acids. Deletions cut 0 bases from V and 0 bases from J, with 15 bases between.

The genes are TRBV4-3 and TRBJ2-7, with 10 bases fitting TRBD1. Germline V lookup: CDR1 LGHNA, CDR2 YSLEER. J was trimmed by 6 bases and V by 4 bases; bases with no gene match: 6. CDR3 size: 14 residues. CDR3 protein: CASSPTGGRGEQYF. The CDR3 DNA sequence: TGCGCCAGCAGCCCGACAGGGGGCCGGGGCGAGCAGTACTTC.

This chain links TRBV2 with TRBJ1-4, with no clear D. The CDR3 loop spans 13 amino acids. Per the germline V gene, CDR1 is SNHLY and CDR2 is FYNNEI. V was clipped by 5 bases and J by 3 bases, with 7 bases between them. This CDR3 is CASSTTPNEKLFF. CDR3 nucleotide sequence: TGTGCCAGCAGTACCACTCCTAATGAAAAACTGTTTTTT.

The J gene is TRBJ2-3, the V gene TRBV27, with TRBD1 matching 10 bases. The CDR3 has 15 residues. Looked up from germline, CDR1 is MNHEY and CDR2 is SMNVEV (reference sequence). V shed 6 bases, J shed 1 base, and the junction held 4 bases outside the gene matches. The CDR3 protein is CASSLDRGRTDTQYF. In DNA form, the CDR3 reads TGTGCCAGCAGCTTAGACAGGGGGCGCACAGATACGCAGTATTTT.

The chain employs TRBV7-2 and TRBJ1-1; D unresolved. The CDR3 sequence is 12 residues long. Germline CDR1 and CDR2: SGHTA and FQGNSA. Trimming shortened V by 1 base and J by 11 bases, and 11 bases separated the two germline ends. The CDR3 sequence: CASSLVDRRAFF. For the CDR3, the DNA is TGTGCCAGCAGCTTAGTAGACCGGCGGGCTTTCTTT.

V is TRBV6-5 and J is TRBJ2-3; possible D gene TRBD2, 6 bases. The CDR3 contains 13 residues. Looked up from germline, CDR1 is MNHEY and CDR2 is SVGAGI. V lost 6 bases, J lost 2 bases, and 9 bases lay in between. CDR3 in amino acids: CASSRGFTDTQYF. DNA of the CDR3: TGTGCCAGCAGCCGGGGGTTCACAGATACGCAGTATTTT.

The CDR3, as DNA: TGTGCCAGCAGCTATAGGAACCCTAGCACAGATACGCAGTATTTT. This codes for CASSYRNPSTDTQYF. The rearrangement links TRBV6-5 to TRBJ2-3; D uncertain. This CDR3 contains 15 residues. The germline V gene has CDR1 MNHEY and CDR2 SVGAGI. Trimming removed 6 bases at V and 0 bases at J, with 13 bases between.

This clone has just a few counts. The V gene is TRBV4-3, the J gene TRBJ1-2, with D unresolved. The V end was cut by 1 base, the J end by 8 bases, with 11 bases between. The CDR3 has 13 amino acids. The germline V gene encodes CDR1 LGHNA and CDR2 YSLEER. Written as DNA, the CDR3 is TGCGCCAGCAGCCAAGCACGCTCGAGAGGCTACACCTTC. Its protein product is CASSQARSRGYTF.

The gene calls are TRBV7-2 and TRBJ1-5; D unclear. The V end was cut by 2 bases, the J end by 0 bases, with 8 bases between. Germline V lookup: CDR1 SGHTA, CDR2 FQGNSA. The CDR3 is made up of 15 amino acids. Here the CDR3 DNA reads TGTGCCAGCAGCTTAAATAGTTATAGCAATCAGCCCCAGCATTTT. Amino acids: CASSLNSYSNQPQHF.

The chain combines TRBV5-6 with TRBJ2-7; TRBD2 agrees at 7 bases. CDR3 length: 15 amino acids. V dropped 2 bases and J dropped 0; count of bases not matched to a gene: 5. Germline CDR1 reads SGHDT; CDR2 reads YYEEEE. CDR3 sequence (DNA): TGTGCCAGCAGCTTTGGGCTAGCGGACTCCTACGAGCAGTACTTC. As protein: CASSFGLADSYEQYF.

This sequence joins TRBV5-4 and TRBJ1-2; TRBD1 agrees at 7 bases. This CDR3 is 13 amino acids long. CDR1 SGHNT and CDR2 YYREEE come from the germline V gene (reference sequence). Trimming took 4 bases from V and 8 from J; bases not matched to a gene: 8. CDR3 nucleotides: TGTGCCAGCAGCCTTTGGGGACAGTACGGCTACACCTTC. Its protein product is CASSLWGQYGYTF. Variable domain in full (rest from reference TRBV5-4 and TRBJ1-2): ETGVTQSPTHLIKTRGQQVTLRCSSQSGHNTVSWYQQALGQGPQFIFQYYREEENGRGNFPPRFSGLQFPNYSSELNVNALELDDSALYLCASSLWGQYGYTFGSGTRLTVV.

As DNA, the CDR3 is TGTGCCAGCTCACCAACGGGGGCAAAGAATCAGCCCCAGCATTTT. It codes for CASSPTGAKNQPQHF. The V call is TRBV18, the J call TRBJ1-5; D might be TRBD1 (6 bases). This CDR3 has 15 amino acids. Looked up from germline, CDR1 is KGHSH and CDR2 is LQKENI. V lost 2 bases to trimming and J lost 4 bases, with 12 bases between them.

The genes are TRBV2 and TRBJ2-3; D remains ambiguous. CDR1 and CDR2 from the germline V gene are SNHLY and FYNNEI. Trimming removed 2 bases at V and 8 bases at J, with 11 bases between. This CDR3 contains 13 residues. CDR3 sequence: CASSERPPSTQYF. In DNA, the CDR3 is TGTGCCAGCAGTGAACGCCCTCCTAGTACGCAGTATTTT.

The chain carries TRBV2 and TRBJ2-2, with D perhaps TRBD1 (6 bases). There are 14 residues in the CDR3. V shed 6 bases and J shed 3 bases, with 11 bases lying between them. From germline, CDR1 is SNHLY and CDR2 FYNNEI. The CDR3 protein is CASRDHRDTGELFF. In nucleotides, the CDR3 is TGTGCCAGCAGGGATCACAGGGACACCGGGGAGCTGTTTTTT.